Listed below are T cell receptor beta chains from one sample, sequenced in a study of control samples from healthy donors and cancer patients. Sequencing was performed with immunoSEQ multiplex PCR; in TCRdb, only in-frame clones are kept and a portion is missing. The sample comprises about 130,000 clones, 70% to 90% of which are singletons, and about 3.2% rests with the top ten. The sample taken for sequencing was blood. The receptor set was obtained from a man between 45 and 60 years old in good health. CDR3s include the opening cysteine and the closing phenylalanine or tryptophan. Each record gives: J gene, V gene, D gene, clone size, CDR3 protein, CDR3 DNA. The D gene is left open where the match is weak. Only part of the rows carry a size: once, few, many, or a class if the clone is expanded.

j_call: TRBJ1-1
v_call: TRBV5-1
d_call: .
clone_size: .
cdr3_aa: CASSLGGVGSTEAFF
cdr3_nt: TGCGCCAGCAGCTTGGGTGGGGTAGGGAGCACTGAAGCTTTCTTT

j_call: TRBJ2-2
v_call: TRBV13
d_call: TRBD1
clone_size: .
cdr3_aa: CASSFVYRGSRSGELFF
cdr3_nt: TGTGCCAGCAGCTTTGTTTACAGGGGAAGTCGATCCGGGGAGCTGTTTTTT

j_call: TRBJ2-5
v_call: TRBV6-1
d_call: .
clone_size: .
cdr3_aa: CASSETRVVETQYF
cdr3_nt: TGTGCCAGCAGTGAAACGAGAGTGGTAGAGACCCAGTACTTC

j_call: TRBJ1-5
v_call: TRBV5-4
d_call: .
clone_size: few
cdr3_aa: CASSVDSQPQHF
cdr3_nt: TGTGCCAGCAGCGTTGACAGTCAGCCCCAGCATTTT

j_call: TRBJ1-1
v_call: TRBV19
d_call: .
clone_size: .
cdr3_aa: CASSIFSNTEAFF
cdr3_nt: TGTGCCAGTAGTATCTTTTCGAACACTGAAGCTTTCTTT

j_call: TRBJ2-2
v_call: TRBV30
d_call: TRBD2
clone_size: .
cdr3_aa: CAWGGLAGATGELFF
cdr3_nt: TGTGCCTGGGGGGGACTAGCGGGGGCCACCGGGGAGCTGTTTTTT

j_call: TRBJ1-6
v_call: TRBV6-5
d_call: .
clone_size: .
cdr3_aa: CASSYGLSYNSPLHF
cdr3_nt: TGTGCCAGCAGTTACGGCCTCTCCTATAATTCACCCCTCCACTTT

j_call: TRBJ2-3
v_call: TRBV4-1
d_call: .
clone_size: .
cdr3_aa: CASSRLVRTDTQYF
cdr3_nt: TGCGCCAGCAGCCGCCTAGTGCGCACAGATACGCAGTATTTT

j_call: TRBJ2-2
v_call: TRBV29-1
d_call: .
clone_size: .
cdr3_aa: CSVGDWRTGELFF
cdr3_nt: TGCAGCGTTGGCGACTGGAGGACCGGGGAGCTGTTTTTT

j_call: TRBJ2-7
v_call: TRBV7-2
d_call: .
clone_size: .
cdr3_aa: CASRGEGTSSYEQYF
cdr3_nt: TGTGCCAGCAGGGGGGAGGGGACAAGCTCCTACGAGCAGTACTTC

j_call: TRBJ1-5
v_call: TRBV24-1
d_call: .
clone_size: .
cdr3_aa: CATSDSNDQPQHF
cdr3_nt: TGTGCCACCAGTGACTCCAACGATCAGCCCCAGCATTTT

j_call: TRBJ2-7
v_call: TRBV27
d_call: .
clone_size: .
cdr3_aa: CASSSDRPGLFYEQYF
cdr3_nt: TGTGCCAGCAGTTCCGACAGACCTGGCCTGTTCTACGAGCAGTACTTC

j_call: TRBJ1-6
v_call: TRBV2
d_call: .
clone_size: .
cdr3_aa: CASSGRSGTPLHF
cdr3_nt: TGTGCCAGCAGCGGCAGATCCGGGACACCCCTCCACTTT

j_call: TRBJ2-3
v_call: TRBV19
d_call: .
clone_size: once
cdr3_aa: CASSIGVAEVPDTQYF
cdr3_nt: TGTGCCAGTAGTATTGGAGTAGCGGAAGTTCCCGATACGCAGTATTTT

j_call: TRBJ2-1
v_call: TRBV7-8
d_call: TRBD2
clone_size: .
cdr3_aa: CASQGGGTPSYNEQFF
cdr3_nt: TGTGCCAGCCAGGGCGGGGGAACCCCCTCCTACAATGAGCAGTTCTTC

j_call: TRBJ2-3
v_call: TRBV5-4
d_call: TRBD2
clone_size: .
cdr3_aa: CASSPQGKRGVHTQYF
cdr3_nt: TGTGCCAGCAGCCCCCAAGGGAAGCGGGGGGTTCATACGCAGTATTTT

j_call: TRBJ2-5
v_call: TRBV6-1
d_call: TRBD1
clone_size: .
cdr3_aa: CASSEQGVGGTQYF
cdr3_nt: TGTGCCAGCAGTGAACAGGGGGTGGGTGGGACCCAGTACTTC

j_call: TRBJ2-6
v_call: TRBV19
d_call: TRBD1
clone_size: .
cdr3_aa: CAGGQGSGANVLTF
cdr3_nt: TGTGCCGGGGGACAGGGCTCTGGGGCCAACGTCCTGACTTTC

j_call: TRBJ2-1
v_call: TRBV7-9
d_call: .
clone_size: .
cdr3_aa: CASWGRGFYNEQFF
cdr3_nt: TGTGCCAGCTGGGGGCGGGGGTTCTACAATGAGCAGTTCTTC

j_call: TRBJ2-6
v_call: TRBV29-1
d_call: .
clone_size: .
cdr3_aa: CSVEDMRFSGANVLTF
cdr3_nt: TGCAGCGTTGAAGATATGAGGTTCTCTGGGGCCAACGTCCTGACTTTC

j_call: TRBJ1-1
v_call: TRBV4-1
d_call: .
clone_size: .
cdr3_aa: CASSHGRFRTEAFF
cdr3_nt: TGCGCCAGCAGCCATGGAAGATTTAGGACTGAAGCTTTCTTT

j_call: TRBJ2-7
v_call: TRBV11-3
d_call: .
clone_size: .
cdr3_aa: CASSLQGGPAEQYF
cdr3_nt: TGTGCCAGCAGCTTACAGGGGGGGCCGGCTGAGCAGTACTTC

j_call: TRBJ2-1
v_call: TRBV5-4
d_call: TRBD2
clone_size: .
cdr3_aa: CASSLGSGKTNEQFF
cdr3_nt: TGTGCCAGCAGCTTGGGAAGCGGGAAGACCAATGAGCAGTTCTTC

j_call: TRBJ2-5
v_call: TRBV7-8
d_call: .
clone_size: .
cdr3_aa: CASSEHAALETQYF
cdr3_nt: TGTGCCAGCAGCGAGCACGCAGCCCTGGAGACCCAGTACTTC

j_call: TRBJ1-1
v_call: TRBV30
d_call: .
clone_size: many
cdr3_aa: CARIGVREAFF
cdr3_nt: TGTGCCCGAATAGGGGTCAGGGAAGCTTTCTTT

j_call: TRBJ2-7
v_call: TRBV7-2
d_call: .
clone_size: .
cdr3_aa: CASSLYFDYEQYF
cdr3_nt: TGTGCCAGCAGCTTATACTTTGACTACGAGCAGTACTTC

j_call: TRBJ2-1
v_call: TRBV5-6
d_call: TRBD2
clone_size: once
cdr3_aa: CASSLVTSGGAYEQFF
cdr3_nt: TGTGCCAGCAGCTTGGTTACTAGCGGGGGGGCTTATGAGCAGTTCTTC

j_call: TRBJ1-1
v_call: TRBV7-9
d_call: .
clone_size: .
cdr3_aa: CASSPTLQISNTEAFF
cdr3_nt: TGTGCCAGCAGCCCCACCCTACAGATATCGAACACTGAAGCTTTCTTT

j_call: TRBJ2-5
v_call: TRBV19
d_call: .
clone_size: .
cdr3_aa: CASRDGGSQETQYF
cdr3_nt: TGTGCCAGTAGGGATGGGGGCTCCCAAGAGACCCAGTACTTC

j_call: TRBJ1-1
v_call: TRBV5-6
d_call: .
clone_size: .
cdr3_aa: CASSPGTDEAFF
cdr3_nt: TGTGCCAGCAGCCCCGGGACGGATGAAGCTTTCTTT

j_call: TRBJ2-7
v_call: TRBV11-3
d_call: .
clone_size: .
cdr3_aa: CASSLREEQYF
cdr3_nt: TGTGCCAGCAGCTTAAGGGAAGAGCAGTACTTC

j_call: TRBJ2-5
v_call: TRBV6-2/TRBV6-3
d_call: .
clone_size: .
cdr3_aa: CASSQLGWETQYF
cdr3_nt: TGTGCCAGCAGTCAATTGGGGTGGGAGACCCAGTACTTC

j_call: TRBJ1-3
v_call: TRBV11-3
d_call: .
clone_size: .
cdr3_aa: CASSLAGDGNTIYF
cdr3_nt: TGTGCCAGCAGCTTAGCAGGGGACGGAAACACCATATATTTT

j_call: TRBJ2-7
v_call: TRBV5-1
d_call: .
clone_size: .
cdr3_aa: CASSPEQGRWQYF
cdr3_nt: TGCGCCAGCAGCCCAGAACAGGGAAGGTGGCAGTACTTC

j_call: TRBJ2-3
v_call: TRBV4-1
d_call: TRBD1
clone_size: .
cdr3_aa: CASSQETRGTGDTQYF
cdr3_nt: TGCGCCAGCAGCCAAGAAACCAGGGGGACAGGAGATACGCAGTATTTT

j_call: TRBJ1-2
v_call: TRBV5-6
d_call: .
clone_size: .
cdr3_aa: CATHESRFNYGYTF
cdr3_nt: TGTGCCACCCATGAAAGCAGGTTTAACTATGGCTACACCTTC

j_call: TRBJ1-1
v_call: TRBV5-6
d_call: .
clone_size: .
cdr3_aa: CASSLGSGVAFF
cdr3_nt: TGTGCCAGCAGCTTGGGATCGGGGGTAGCTTTCTTT

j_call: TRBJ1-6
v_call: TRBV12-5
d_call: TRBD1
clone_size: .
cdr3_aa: CASGLILTGQFYNSPLHF
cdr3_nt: TGTGCTAGTGGTTTGATATTGACGGGACAGTTCTATAATTCACCCCTCCACTTT

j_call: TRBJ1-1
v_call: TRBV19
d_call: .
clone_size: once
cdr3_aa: CASSSILSSNTEAFF
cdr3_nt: TGTGCCAGTAGCTCGATTTTATCAAGTAACACTGAAGCTTTCTTT

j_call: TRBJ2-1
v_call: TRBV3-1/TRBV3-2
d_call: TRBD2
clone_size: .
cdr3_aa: CASSRTSGGYNEQFF
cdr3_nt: TGTGCCAGCAGCCGGACTAGCGGGGGGTACAATGAGCAGTTCTTC